This T cell receptor beta chain was identified during a study of T cell responses to AZD1222 COVID-19 vaccine. Study-level information: The study pooled second doses at about 4 or about 12 weeks.

Study findings and constraints: Spike-wide vaccine-associated CD4 TCRs dominated at 160-218 and 743-854.

Germline-derived CDR1 and CDR2 are SNHLY and FYNNEI. V lost 0 bases to trimming and J lost 4 bases; unmatched junction nucleotides: 3. CDR3 length equals 16 residues. Points on this clone: The target antigen is unknown.

Produced via immunoSEQ multiplex PCR; TCRdb's table is partial and in-frame only. Of 120,000 to 150,000 clones listed, about 91% are singletons. This receptor was identified in an adult in good health. The chain combines TRBV2 with TRBJ1-1; 12 bases fit TRBD1. The sequencing used peripheral blood, collected on day 0 of AZD1222 vaccination. CDR3 sequence (DNA): TGTGCCAGCAGTGAAGCGCGGGGACAGGGGGCCACTGAAGCTTTCTTT. Protein product: CASSEARGQGATEAFF. The whole variable domain, filled in from reference TRBV2 and TRBJ1-1, reads EPEVTQTPSHQVTQMGQEVILRCVPISNHLYFYWYRQILGQKVEFLVSFYNNEISEKSEIFDDQFSVERPDGSNFTLKIRSTKLEDSAMYFCASSEARGQGATEAFFGQGTRLTVV.